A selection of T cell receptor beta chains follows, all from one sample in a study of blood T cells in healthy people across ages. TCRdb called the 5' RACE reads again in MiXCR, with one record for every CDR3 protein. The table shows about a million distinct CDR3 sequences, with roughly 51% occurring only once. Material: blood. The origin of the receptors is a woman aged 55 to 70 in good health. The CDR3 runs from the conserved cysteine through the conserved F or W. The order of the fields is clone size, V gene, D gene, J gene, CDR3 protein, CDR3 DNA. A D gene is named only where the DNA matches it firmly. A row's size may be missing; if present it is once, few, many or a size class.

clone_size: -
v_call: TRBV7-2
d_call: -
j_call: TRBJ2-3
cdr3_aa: CAGSFGGPSTDTQYF
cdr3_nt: TGTGCCGGCAGCTTCGGGGGGCCTAGCACAGATACGCAGTATTTT

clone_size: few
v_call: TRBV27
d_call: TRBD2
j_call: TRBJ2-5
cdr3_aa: CASSGELAGTREQYF
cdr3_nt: TGTGCCAGCAGTGGGGAACTAGCGGGGACCCGGGAGCAGTACTTC

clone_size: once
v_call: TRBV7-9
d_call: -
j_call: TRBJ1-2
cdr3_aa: CASSLGPTATYGYTF
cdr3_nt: TGTGCCAGCAGCTTAGGCCCAACAGCAACATATGGCTACACCTTC

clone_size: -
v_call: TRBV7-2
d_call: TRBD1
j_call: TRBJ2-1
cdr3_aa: CASSLDRGQNNEQFF
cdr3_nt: TGTGCCAGCAGCTTAGATAGGGGACAGAACAATGAGCAGTTCTTC

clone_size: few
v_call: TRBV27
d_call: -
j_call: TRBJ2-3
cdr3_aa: CASSQSGTISSDTQYF
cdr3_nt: TGTGCCAGCAGTCAATCCGGGACCATCTCCTCAGATACGCAGTATTTT

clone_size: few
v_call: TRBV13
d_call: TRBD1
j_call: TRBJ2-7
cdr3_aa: CASSSDRGPYEQYF
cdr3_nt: TGTGCCAGCAGCTCCGACAGGGGTCCCTACGAGCAGTACTTC

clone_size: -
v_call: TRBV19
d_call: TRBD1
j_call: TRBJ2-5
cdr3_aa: CASSISPGGRETQYF
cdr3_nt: TGTGCCAGTAGTATATCTCCAGGGGGTCGGGAGACCCAGTACTTC

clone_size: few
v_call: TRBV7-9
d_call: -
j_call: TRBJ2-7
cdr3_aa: CASSSAGGLFYEQYF
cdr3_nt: TGTGCCAGCAGCTCCGCCGGGGGGCTTTTCTACGAGCAGTACTTC

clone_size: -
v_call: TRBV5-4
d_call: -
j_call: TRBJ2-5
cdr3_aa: CASSPMTVGLVGTQYF
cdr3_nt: TGTGCCAGCAGCCCGATGACGGTGGGGCTTGTCGGGACCCAGTACTTC

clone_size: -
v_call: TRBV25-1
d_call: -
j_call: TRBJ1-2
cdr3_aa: CASSEYGGADGYTF
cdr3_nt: TGTGCCAGCAGTGAATACGGAGGGGCGGATGGCTACACCTTC

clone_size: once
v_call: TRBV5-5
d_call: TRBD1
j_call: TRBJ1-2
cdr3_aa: CASSPGTGIMSGGYTF
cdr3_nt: TGTGCCAGCAGCCCAGGGACAGGAATTATGTCGGGTGGCTACACCTTC

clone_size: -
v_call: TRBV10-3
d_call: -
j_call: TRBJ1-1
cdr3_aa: CAISGNEGTEAFF
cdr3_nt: TGTGCCATCAGTGGGAACGAAGGCACTGAAGCTTTCTTT

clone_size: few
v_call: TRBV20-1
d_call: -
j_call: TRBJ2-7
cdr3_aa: CSPGAGIYEQYF
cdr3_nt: TGCAGTCCAGGGGCGGGAATCTACGAGCAGTACTTC

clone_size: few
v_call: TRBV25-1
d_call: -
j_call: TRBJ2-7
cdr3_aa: CASSPPFGTLGSYEQYF
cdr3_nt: TGTGCCAGCAGTCCACCATTCGGGACTCTAGGATCCTACGAGCAGTACTTC

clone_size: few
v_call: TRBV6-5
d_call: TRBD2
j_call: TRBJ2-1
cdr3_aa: CATSDLGEGLFF
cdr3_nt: TGTGCCACATCCGACTTAGGGGAGGGCCTGTTCTTC

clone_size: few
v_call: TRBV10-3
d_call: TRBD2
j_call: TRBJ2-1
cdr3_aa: CAISGSLAGGRNEQFF
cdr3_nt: TGTGCCATCAGCGGCTCACTAGCGGGAGGGCGGAATGAGCAGTTCTTC

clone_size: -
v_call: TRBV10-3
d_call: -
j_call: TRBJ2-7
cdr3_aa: CAHRGGSYEQYF
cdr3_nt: TGTGCCCACAGGGGGGGGTCTTACGAGCAGTACTTC

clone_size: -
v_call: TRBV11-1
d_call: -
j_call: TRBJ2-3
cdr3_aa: CASSSTPSTDTQYF
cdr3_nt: TGTGCCAGCAGCTCGACCCCGAGCACAGATACGCAGTATTTT

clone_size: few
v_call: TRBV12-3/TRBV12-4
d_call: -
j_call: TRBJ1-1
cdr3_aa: CASSFAGRAEAFF
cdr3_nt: TGTGCCAGCAGTTTTGCAGGGCGTGCTGAAGCTTTCTTT

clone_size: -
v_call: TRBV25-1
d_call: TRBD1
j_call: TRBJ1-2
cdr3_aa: CASSEFVRGQGYTF
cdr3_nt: TGTGCCAGCAGTGAATTTGTCAGGGGGCAAGGCTACACCTTC

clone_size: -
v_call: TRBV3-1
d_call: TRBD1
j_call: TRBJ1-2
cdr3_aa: CASSGDSLSYGYTF
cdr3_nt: TGTGCCAGCAGCGGGGACAGCCTTTCCTATGGCTACACCTTC

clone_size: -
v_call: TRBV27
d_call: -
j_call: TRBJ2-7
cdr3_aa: CASSRFNGEGDEQYF
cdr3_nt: TGTGCCAGCAGCCGTTTCAACGGGGAAGGAGACGAGCAGTACTTC

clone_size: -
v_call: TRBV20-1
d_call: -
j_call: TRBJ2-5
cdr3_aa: CSAPRGLAWETQYF
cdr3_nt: TGCAGTGCCCCGAGGGGGTTGGCCTGGGAGACCCAGTACTTC

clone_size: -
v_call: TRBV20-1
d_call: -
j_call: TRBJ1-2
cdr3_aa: CSARDLAGGYTF
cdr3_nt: TGCAGTGCTAGAGACCTGGCGGGTGGCTACACCTTC

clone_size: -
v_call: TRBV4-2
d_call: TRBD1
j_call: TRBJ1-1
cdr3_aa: CASSQDRGDTEAFF
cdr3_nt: TGTGCCAGCAGCCAAGACAGGGGGGACACTGAAGCTTTCTTT

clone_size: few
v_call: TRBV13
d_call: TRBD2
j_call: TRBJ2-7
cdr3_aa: CASALGLAGGPYYEQYF
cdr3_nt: TGTGCCAGCGCGCTTGGACTAGCGGGAGGGCCGTATTACGAGCAGTACTTC

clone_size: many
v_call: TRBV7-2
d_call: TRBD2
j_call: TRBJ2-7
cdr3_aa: CASSLTSGAYEQYF
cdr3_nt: TGTGCCAGCAGCTTGACTAGCGGAGCCTACGAGCAGTACTTC

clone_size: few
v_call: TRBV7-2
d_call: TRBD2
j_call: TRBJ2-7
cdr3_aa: CASSSVAGGEDEQYF
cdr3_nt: TGTGCCAGCAGCTCCGTAGCGGGAGGAGAGGACGAGCAGTACTTC

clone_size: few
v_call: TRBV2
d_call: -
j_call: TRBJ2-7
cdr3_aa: CASSEPRRYEQYF
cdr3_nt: TGTGCCAGCAGTGAACCGAGACGCTACGAGCAGTACTTC

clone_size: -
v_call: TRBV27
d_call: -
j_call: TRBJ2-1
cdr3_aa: CASRWASAHNEQFF
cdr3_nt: TGTGCCAGCAGGTGGGCTAGCGCTCACAATGAGCAGTTCTTC

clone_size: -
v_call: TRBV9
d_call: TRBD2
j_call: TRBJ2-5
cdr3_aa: CASSVGLAGIQETQYF
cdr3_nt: TGTGCCAGCAGCGTAGGACTAGCGGGAATCCAAGAGACCCAGTACTTC

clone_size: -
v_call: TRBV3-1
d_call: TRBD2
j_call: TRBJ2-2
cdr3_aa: CASSLPGLANTGELFF
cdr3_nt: TGTGCCAGCAGTTTGCCGGGACTAGCGAACACCGGGGAGCTGTTTTTT

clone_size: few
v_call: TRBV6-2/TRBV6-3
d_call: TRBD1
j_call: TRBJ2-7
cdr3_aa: CASNHPTGGGTYEQYF
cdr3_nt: TGTGCCAGCAACCACCCCACAGGGGGCGGGACCTACGAGCAGTACTTC

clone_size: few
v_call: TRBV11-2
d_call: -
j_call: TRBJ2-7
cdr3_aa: CASSNPTSSKQKITYEQYF
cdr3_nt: TGTGCCAGCAGCAATCCAACTAGCTCGAAGCAAAAGATAACCTACGAGCAGTACTTC

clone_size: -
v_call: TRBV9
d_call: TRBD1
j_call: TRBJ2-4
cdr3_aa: CASSVTGRIGEQYF
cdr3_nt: TGTGCCAGCAGCGTGACAGGGCGGATAGGGGAGCAGTACTTC

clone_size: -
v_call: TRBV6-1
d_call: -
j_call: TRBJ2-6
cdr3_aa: CASKRRGTGANVLTF
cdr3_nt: TGTGCCAGCAAAAGGAGGGGAACTGGGGCCAACGTCCTGACTTTC